Listed here is a single T cell receptor (beta chain). This entry is derived from a study of blood T cell repertoires in COVID-19. Original data processing: From reference gene primer amplification, estimates of nucleated cell counts were derived. Produced via immunoSEQ multiplex PCR; TCRdb's table is partial and in-frame only. V, J and clone size are those of that table, while D and trimming were read from the DNA. The sample shows under 450,000 clones, approximately 89% of them seen only once. Clinical history as reported by participants underpinned cohort assignment. Exposed study participants had met a COVID-19 case within 2 weeks before entry. V gave up 4 bases and J gave up 3 bases; unmatched junction bases: 9. The CDR3 has 16 residues. Germline V CDR1 and CDR2: SNHLY, FYNNEI.

Sequenced input: PBMCs or T cells enriched from blood (not recorded which). This sequence originates from a woman aged 40 to 50 who had been exposed to COVID-19. The chain links TRBV2 to TRBJ1-5; TRBD1 agrees at 7 bases. CDR3 protein: CASSVASDRLNQPQHF. The CDR3 coding sequence is TGTGCCAGCAGTGTCGCCTCGGACAGGCTCAATCAGCCCCAGCATTTT.